This T cell receptor (beta chain) was recovered during a study of shared clonotypes between healthy human individuals. CD45RO negativity and positive selection for CCR7 defined naive CD8 cells, a population that excluded terminally differentiated effector memory CD45RA+ cells. Libraries were prepared by immunoSEQ multiplex PCR; TCRdb keeps only in-frame clonotypes and omits some of them. This table holds about 2.1 million clones, roughly 95% found once. This TCR derives from a young man in good health. Some clones in this sample may be carry-over from other donors' samples. The sample comprised naive CD8+ T cells from PBMCs.

CDR3 region: CASSGRDRGEGGELFF. The DNA for the CDR3 is TGTGCCAGCAGCGGCCGGGACAGGGGAGAGGGCGGGGAGCTGTTTTTT. The chain couples TRBV11-2 to TRBJ2-2; 10 bases are a match to TRBD1. There are 16 residues in the CDR3. Trimming took 5 bases from V and 7 from J; bases not matched to a gene: 10. Germline lookup yields CDR1 SGHAT and CDR2 FQNNGV.